The 10 T cell receptor beta chains listed next were all sequenced from one sample in a study of shared clonotypes between healthy human individuals. The assay was immunoSEQ multiplex PCR, and TCRdb's table has in-frame clones only and misses some. This table has more than 500,000 clones, 90% to 97% appearing once. Sequenced sample: naive CD4+ T cells sorted from blood. Noted subset: CD45RA+ positively selected. The source of these receptors is a woman under 40 in good health.

This chain uses TRBV5-1 with TRBJ1-4; TRBD1 matches 7 bases. V lost 2 bases, J lost 1 base, and 11 bases stayed unmatched. The CDR3 covers 18 residues. Germline V gene sequence: CDR1 SGHRS, CDR2 YFSETQ. CDR3 bases: TGCGCCAGCAGCTTTAATGTCCGTCGACAGGGAACTAATGAAAAACTGTTTTTT. The encoded protein is CASSFNVRRQGTNEKLFF.

This rearrangement joins TRBV27 to TRBJ2-3, with D unresolved. Per germline, CDR1 MNHEY and CDR2 SMNVEV (reference sequence). V was trimmed by 8 bases and J by 8 bases, leaving 11 bases between them. CDR3 length: 11 residues. The CDR3 sequence is CASGNWATQYF. CDR3 DNA sequence: TGTGCCAGCGGGAATTGGGCTACGCAGTATTTT.

V and J are TRBV4-1 and TRBJ2-7; no firm D call. The V gene's germline CDR1 is MGHRA and CDR2 YSYEKL. Trimming shortened V by 5 bases and J by 7 bases, and 12 bases separated the two germline ends. The CDR3 covers 12 residues. CDR3 DNA sequence: TGCGCCAGCAGCGAAGTGTTCGGGGAGCAGTACTTC. It specifies CASSEVFGEQYF.

The rearrangement joins TRBV5-1 to TRBJ2-7, with 8 bases matching TRBD2. Germline CDR1 SGHRS, CDR2 YFSETQ. V was clipped by 5 bases and J by 2 bases; unmatched bases: 6. The CDR3 has 14 residues. CDR3 coding DNA: TGCGCCAGCAGGGTTAGCGGGACCACCTACGAGCAGTACTTC. It encodes CASRVSGTTYEQYF.

This rearrangement joins TRBV29-1 to TRBJ2-1; 11 nucleotides agree with TRBD2. Germline CDR1 SQVTM, CDR2 ANQGSEA. The CDR3 runs to 14 residues. The CDR3 is CSTLAGVPYNEQFF. CDR3 in DNA: TGCAGTACACTAGCGGGAGTCCCCTACAATGAGCAGTTCTTC.

The CDR3 bases are TGTGCCAGTAGTGTGGGACTAGCGGGATACAATGAGCAGTTCTTC. Translation gives CASSVGLAGYNEQFF. This sequence joins TRBV19 and TRBJ2-1, with 13 bases lining up with TRBD2. The V segment lost 5 bases and the J segment 4 bases; nucleotides outside the gene matches: 2. CDR1 LNHDA and CDR2 SQIVND come from the germline V gene (reference sequence). This CDR3 region has 15 residues.

The rearrangement uses TRBV6-5 and TRBJ2-2, with D unresolved. Trimming cost V 6 bases and J 4 bases, with 6 bases left between them. Germline CDR1 reads MNHEY; CDR2 reads SVGAGI. This CDR3 comprises 12 residues. CDR3 nucleotide sequence: TGTGCCAGCAGGACGGTCACCGGGGAGCTGTTTTTT. This translates into CASRTVTGELFF.

The chain links TRBV4-1 to TRBJ2-7; 9 bases match TRBD1. Looked up from germline, CDR1 is MGHRA and CDR2 is YSYEKL. CDR3 length: 15 amino acids. Losses at the gene ends were 1 base for V and 5 bases for J; bases not matched to a gene: 6. The CDR3 DNA is TGCGCCAGCAGCCAAGCGTCCCGGGACAGGGACGAGCAGTACTTC. Encoded protein: CASSQASRDRDEQYF.

This clone was seen a few times. V usage is TRBV7-9 and J usage is TRBJ1-1; D possibly corresponds to TRBD1 (6 bases). V lost 6 bases, J lost 0 bases, and 14 bases lay in between. This CDR3 comprises 15 residues. Per the germline V gene, CDR1 is SEHNR and CDR2 is FQNEAQ (reference sequence). The CDR3 nucleotides read TGTGCCAGCAGACCATTCGGACAGCTGAACACTGAAGCTTTCTTT. Translation gives CASRPFGQLNTEAFF.

The rearrangement joins TRBV27 to TRBJ2-7, with D possibly called TRBD1 or TRBD2 (6 bases each). The CDR3 extends over 15 amino acids. Trimming removed 2 bases at V and 0 bases at J, with 11 bases between. Germline V lookup: CDR1 MNHEY, CDR2 SMNVEV (reference sequence). The DNA of the CDR3 is TGTGCCAGCAGTTTAAGGGGGAGGAGCTCCTACGAGCAGTACTTC. This sequence encodes CASSLRGRSSYEQYF.